This T cell receptor beta chain was captured in a study of T cell repertoires in cytomegalovirus infection. Study observations and caveats: Ex vivo responses were dominated by HLA-C-restricted CMV-specific TCR beta clonotypes.

TCRdb reanalysed the reads using MiXCR and keeps one entry per CDR3 protein. Found here are roughly 310,000 distinct CDR3 sequences, 17% of them singletons; the top ten hold approximately 12%. This clonotype has a count of ten or more. Its matching antigen is unknown. Germline V gene lookup returns CDR1 SGHTA and CDR2 FQGNSA. The CDR3 is made up of 17 amino acids. Trimming removed 3 bases from V and 0 bases from J; junction bases left unmatched: 6. The sequence was collected from a human donor in good health (CMV status not recorded). Some clones in this sample may be carry-over from other donors' samples. The chain carries TRBV7-2 and TRBJ2-1; 9 nucleotides align to TRBD2. Input material: PBMCs. The DNA of the CDR3 is TGTGCCAGCAGCTTTCTGTCAGCGGGGGGCTCCTACAATGAGCAGTTCTTC. It specifies CASSFLSAGGSYNEQFF.